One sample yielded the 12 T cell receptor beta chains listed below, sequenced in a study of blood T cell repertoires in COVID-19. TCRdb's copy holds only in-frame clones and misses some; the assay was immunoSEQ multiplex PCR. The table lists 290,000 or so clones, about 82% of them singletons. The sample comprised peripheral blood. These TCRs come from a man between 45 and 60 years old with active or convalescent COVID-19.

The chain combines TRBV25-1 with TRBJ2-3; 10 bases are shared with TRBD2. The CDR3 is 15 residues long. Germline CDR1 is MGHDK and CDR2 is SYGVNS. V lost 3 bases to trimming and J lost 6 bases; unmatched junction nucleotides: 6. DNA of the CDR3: TGTGCCAGCAGTGATCAGAGCGGGAGGGAGGATACGCAGTATTTT. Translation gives CASSDQSGREDTQYF.

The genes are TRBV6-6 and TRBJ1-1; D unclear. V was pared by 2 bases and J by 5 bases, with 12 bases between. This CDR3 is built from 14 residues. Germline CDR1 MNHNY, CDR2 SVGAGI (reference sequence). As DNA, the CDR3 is TGTGCCAGCAGTTACCCTGAAAAGAGTACTGAAGCTTTCTTT. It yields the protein CASSYPEKSTEAFF.

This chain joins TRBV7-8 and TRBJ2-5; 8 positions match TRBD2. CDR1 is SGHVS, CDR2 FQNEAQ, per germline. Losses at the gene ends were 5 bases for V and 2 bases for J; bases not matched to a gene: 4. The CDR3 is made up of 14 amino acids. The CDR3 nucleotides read TGTGCCAGCAGCCGGGGGGGGTTTCAAGAGACCCAGTACTTC. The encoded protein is CASSRGGFQETQYF.

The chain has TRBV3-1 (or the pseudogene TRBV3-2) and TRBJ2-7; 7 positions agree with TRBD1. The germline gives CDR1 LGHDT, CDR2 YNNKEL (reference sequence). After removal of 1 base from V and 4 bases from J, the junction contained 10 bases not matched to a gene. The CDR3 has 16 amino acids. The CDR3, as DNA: TGTGCCAGCAGCCAAGTTTGGACAGGAAAATCTTACGAGCAGTACTTC. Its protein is CASSQVWTGKSYEQYF.

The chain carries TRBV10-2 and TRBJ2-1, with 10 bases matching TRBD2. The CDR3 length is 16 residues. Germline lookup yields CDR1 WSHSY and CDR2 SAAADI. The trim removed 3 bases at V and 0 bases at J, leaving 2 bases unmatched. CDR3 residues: CASSDRLAGSYNEQFF. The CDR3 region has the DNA TGCGCCAGCAGTGACAGACTAGCGGGCTCCTACAATGAGCAGTTCTTC.

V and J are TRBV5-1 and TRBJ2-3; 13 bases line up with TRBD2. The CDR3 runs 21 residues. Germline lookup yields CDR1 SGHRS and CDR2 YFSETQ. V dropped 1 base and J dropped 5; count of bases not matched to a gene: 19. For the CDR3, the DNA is TGCGCCAGCAGCTTGATGACGCGAACTCGGACTAGCGGGAGAGGAGGAGATACGCAGTATTTT. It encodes CASSLMTRTRTSGRGGDTQYF.

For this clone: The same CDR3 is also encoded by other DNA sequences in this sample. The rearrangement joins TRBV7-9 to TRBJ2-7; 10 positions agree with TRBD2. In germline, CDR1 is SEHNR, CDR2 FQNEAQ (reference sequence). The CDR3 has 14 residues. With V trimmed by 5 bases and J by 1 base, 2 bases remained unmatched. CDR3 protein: CASSPSGSSYEQYF. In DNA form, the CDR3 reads TGTGCCAGCAGCCCTAGCGGGAGTTCCTACGAGCAGTACTTC.

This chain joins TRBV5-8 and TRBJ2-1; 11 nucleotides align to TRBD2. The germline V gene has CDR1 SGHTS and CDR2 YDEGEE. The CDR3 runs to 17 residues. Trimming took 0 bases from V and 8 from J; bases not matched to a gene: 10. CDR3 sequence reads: CASSLVRSSGRNYEQFF. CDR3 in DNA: TGTGCCAGCAGCTTGGTACGGTCTAGCGGGAGGAACTATGAGCAGTTCTTC.

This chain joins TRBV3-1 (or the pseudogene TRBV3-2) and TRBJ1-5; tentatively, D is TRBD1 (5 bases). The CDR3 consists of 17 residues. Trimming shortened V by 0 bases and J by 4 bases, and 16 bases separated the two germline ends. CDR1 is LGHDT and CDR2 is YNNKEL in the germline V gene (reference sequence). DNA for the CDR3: TGTGCCAGCAGCCAAGAGAGAGAGGCAGGGCAAAATCAGCCCCAGCATTTT. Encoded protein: CASSQEREAGQNQPQHF.

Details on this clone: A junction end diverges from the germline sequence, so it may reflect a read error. The DNA for the CDR3 is TGTGCCAGCAGCCAACTGCAATTAGGACTAGCGGGAGACCCGAACACCGAGGAGCTGTTTTTT. Protein: CASSQLQLGLAGDPNTEELFF. The chain couples TRBV4-2 to TRBJ2-2; 13 bases match TRBD2. CDR1 and CDR2 from the germline V gene are LGHNA and YNFKEQ. The CDR3 is made up of 21 amino acids.

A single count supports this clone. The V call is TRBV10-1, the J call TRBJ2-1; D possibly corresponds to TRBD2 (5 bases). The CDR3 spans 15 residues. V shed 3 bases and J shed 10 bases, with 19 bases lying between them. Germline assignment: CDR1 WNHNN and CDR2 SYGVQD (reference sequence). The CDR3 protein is CASSETILDGKEQFF. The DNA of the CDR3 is TGCGCCAGCAGTGAAACGATTTTGGACGGGAAGGAGCAGTTCTTC.

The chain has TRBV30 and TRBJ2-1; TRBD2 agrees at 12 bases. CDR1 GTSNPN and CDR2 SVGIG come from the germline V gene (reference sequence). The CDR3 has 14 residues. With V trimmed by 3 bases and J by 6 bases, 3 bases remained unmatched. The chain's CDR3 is CAWSPSGRANEQFF. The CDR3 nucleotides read TGTGCCTGGAGCCCTAGCGGGAGGGCCAATGAGCAGTTCTTC. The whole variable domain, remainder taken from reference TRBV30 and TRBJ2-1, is SQTIHQWPATLVQPVGSPLSLECTVEGTSNPNLYWYRQAAGRGLQLLFYSVGIGQISSEVPQNLSASRPQDRQFILSSKKLLLSDSGFYLCAWSPSGRANEQFFGPGTRLTVL.